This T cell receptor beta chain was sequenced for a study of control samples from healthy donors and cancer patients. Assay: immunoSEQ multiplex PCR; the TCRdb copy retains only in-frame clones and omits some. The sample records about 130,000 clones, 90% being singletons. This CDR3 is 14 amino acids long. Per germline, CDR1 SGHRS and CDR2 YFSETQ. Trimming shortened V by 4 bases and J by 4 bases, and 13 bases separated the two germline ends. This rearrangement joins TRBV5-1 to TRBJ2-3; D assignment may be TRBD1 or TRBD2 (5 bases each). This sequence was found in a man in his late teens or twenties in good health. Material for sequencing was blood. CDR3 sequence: CASSQGPRADTQYF. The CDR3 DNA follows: TGCGCCAGCAGCCAGGGACCGCGAGCAGATACGCAGTATTTT.